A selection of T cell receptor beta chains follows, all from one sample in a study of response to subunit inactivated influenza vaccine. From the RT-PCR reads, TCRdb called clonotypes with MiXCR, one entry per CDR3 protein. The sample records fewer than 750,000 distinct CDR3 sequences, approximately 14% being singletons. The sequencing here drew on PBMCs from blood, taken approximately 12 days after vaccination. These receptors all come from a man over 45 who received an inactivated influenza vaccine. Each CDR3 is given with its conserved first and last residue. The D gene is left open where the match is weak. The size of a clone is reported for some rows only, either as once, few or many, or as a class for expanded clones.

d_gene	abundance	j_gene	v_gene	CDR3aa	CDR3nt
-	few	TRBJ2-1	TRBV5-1	CASSLEGLYNEQFF	TGCGCCAGCAGCTTGGAGGGTCTTTACAATGAGCAGTTCTTC
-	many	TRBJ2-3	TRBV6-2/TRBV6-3	CASSYSAGQGRQYF	TGTGCCAGCAGTTACTCGGCGGGGCAGGGGCGGCAGTATTTT
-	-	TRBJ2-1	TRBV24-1	CATSDVGPYNEQFF	TGTGCCACCAGTGATGTGGGGCCCTACAATGAGCAGTTCTTC
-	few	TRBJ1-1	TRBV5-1	CASRTLGSLMNTEAFF	TGCGCCAGCAGAACCTTAGGGTCCCTAATGAACACTGAAGCTTTCTTT
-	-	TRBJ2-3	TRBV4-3	CASSQGGALAGDTQYF	TGCGCCAGCAGCCAAGGCGGCGCCCTGGCGGGGGATACGCAGTATTTT
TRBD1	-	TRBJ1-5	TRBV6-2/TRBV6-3	CASSPGDRGSNQPQHF	TGTGCCAGCAGCCCAGGGGACAGGGGTAGCAATCAGCCCCAGCATTTT
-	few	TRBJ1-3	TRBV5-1	CASSLGGGNTIYF	TGCGCCAGCAGCTTGGGCGGTGGAAACACCATATATTTT
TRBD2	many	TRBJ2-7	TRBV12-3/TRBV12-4	CASSLFRGAYEQYF	TGTGCCAGCAGTTTGTTTCGGGGGGCCTACGAGCAGTACTTC
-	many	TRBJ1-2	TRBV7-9	CASSLDGQSYGYTF	TGTGCCAGCAGCTTAGACGGGCAGAGTTATGGCTACACCTTC
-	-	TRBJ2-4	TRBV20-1	CSARVEGGAKNIQYF	TGCAGTGCTAGAGTGGAAGGTGGAGCCAAAAACATTCAGTACTTC
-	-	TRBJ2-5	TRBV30	CAWSYTIQETQYF	TGTGCCTGGAGTTACACTATACAAGAGACCCAGTACTTC
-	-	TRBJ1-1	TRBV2	CASIRGRTETEAFF	TGTGCCAGCATCCGGGGCAGGACAGAGACTGAAGCTTTCTTT
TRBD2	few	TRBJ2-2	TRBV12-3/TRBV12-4	CASRPTSGRLTGELFF	TGTGCCAGCAGACCCACTAGCGGGCGACTAACCGGGGAGCTGTTTTTT
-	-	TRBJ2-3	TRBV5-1	CASSRDPSGRTDTQYF	TGCGCCAGCAGCCGAGACCCCTCGGGTCGGACAGATACGCAGTATTTT
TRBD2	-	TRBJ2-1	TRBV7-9	CASSSPSGRASTSFF	TGTGCCAGCAGCTCGCCTAGCGGGAGGGCCTCTACTTCTTTCTTC
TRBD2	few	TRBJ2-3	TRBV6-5	CASSYEVIAGGTDTQYF	TGTGCCAGCAGTTACGAAGTGATAGCGGGGGGAACAGATACGCAGTATTTT
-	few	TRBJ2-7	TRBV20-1	CSVGESYEQYF	TGCAGTGTCGGGGAATCCTACGAGCAGTACTTC
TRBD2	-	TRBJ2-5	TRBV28	CASSFFAGVQETQYF	TGTGCCAGCAGTTTCTTTGCGGGGGTCCAAGAGACCCAGTACTTC
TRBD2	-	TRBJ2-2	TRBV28	CASRRLARTGELFF	TGTGCCAGCAGGAGACTAGCGCGGACCGGGGAGCTGTTTTTT
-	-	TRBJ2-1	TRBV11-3	CASSAFTGNEQFF	TGTGCCAGCAGTGCGTTTACTGGGAATGAGCAGTTCTTC
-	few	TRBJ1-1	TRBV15	CATSRGTSTFF	TGTGCCACCAGCAGAGGAACTTCTACTTTCTTT
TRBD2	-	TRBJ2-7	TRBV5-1	CASSFSSGTYEQYF	TGCGCCAGCAGCTTTTCTAGCGGAACCTACGAGCAGTACTTC
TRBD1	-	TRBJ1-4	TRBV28	CASSLPGQGASEKLFF	TGTGCCAGCAGTTTACCGGGACAGGGGGCCAGTGAAAAACTGTTTTTT
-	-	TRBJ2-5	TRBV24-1	CATSDLDGAYNQETQYF	TGTGCCACCAGTGACTTGGACGGAGCGTATAACCAAGAGACCCAGTACTTC
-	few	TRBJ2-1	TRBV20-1	CSARQTNSYNEQFF	TGCAGTGCTAGACAGACAAACTCCTACAATGAGCAGTTCTTC
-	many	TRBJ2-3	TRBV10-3	CAISESTGRNTDTQYF	TGTGCCATCAGTGAGTCGACGGGGAGAAACACAGATACGCAGTATTTT
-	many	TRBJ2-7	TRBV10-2	CASSVVGGGRAVEQYF	TGCGCCAGCAGTGTGGTTGGGGGCGGGAGAGCGGTCGAGCAGTACTTC
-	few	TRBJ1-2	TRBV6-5	CASSYSQGNIGGYTF	TGTGCCAGCAGTTACTCGCAGGGTAATATCGGTGGCTACACCTTC
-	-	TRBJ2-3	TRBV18	CASRQGWGTDTQYF	TGTGCCAGCCGTCAAGGGTGGGGCACAGATACGCAGTATTTT
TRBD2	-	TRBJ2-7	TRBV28	CASKGTRNAQYF	TGTGCCAGCAAAGGGACTAGGAACGCGCAGTACTTC
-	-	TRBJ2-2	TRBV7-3	CASSSRPQGGELFF	TGTGCCAGCAGCTCCCGGCCCCAAGGCGGGGAGCTGTTTTTT
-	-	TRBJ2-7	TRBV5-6	CASSVRAGSVYEQYF	TGTGCCAGCAGCGTAAGGGCAGGGAGTGTCTACGAGCAGTACTTC
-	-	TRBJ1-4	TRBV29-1	CSVTSRGEKLFF	TGCAGCGTGACCTCCCGTGGAGAAAAACTGTTTTTT
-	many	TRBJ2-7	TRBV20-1	CSARDLQYEQYF	TGCAGTGCTAGAGATCTCCAGTACGAGCAGTACTTC
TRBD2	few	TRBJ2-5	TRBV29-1	CSGLAGGPAETQYF	TGCAGCGGGTTAGCGGGAGGGCCGGCAGAGACCCAGTACTTC
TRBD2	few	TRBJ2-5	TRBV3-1	CASSQFYRGDETQYF	TGTGCCAGCAGCCAATTTTACCGGGGGGATGAGACCCAGTACTTC
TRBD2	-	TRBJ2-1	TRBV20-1	CSAREWGGMYNEQFF	TGCAGTGCTAGAGAGTGGGGGGGGATGTACAATGAGCAGTTCTTC
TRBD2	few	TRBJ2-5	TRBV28	CASSLPGSGGETQYF	TGTGCCAGCAGTTTGCCAGGGTCGGGAGGAGAGACCCAGTACTTC
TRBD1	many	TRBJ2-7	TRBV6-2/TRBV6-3	CASSSDREVSYEQYF	TGTGCCAGCAGCTCGGACAGGGAGGTCTCCTACGAGCAGTACTTC
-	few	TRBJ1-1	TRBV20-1	CSAGGGPGAFF	TGCAGTGCGGGGGGGGGGCCAGGAGCTTTCTTT
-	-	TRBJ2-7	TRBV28	CASSLSIRYEQYF	TGTGCCAGCAGTTTATCAATTCGCTACGAGCAGTACTTC
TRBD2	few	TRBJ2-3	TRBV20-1	CSARGGLAGGHGTDTQYF	TGCAGTGCTAGAGGGGGATTAGCGGGAGGTCATGGGACAGATACGCAGTATTTT
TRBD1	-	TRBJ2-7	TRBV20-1	CSASGLTGGLYEQYF	TGCAGTGCTAGCGGATTGACAGGGGGATTATACGAGCAGTACTTC
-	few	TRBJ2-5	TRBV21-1	CASNTTSGVQETQYF	TGTGCCAGCAACACGACTAGCGGGGTCCAAGAGACCCAGTACTTC
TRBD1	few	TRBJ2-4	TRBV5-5	CASGVKTGRGIQYF	TGTGCCAGCGGTGTAAAGACAGGGCGAGGCATTCAGTACTTC
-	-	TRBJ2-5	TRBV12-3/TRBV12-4	CASTLGETQYF	TGTGCCAGCACATTAGGGGAGACCCAGTACTTC